The 17 T cell receptor beta chains below all came from one sample that was sequenced in a study of Graves' ophthalmopathy and Graves' hyperthyroidism. Scientists amplified the TCR beta CDR3 regions from RNA transcripts. First-round RT-PCR employed HTBI primers, with a second-round multiplex PCR after it. Using its own MiXCR run on the multiplex PCR reads, TCRdb lists one record per CDR3 protein. The table lists around 470,000 distinct CDR3 sequences, roughly 14% of them singletons. Sequencing was carried out using blood. These receptors all come from a woman aged 25 to 39 with Graves' ophthalmopathy.

This clonotype has just a few counts. The CDR3 nucleotides read TGCGCCAGCAGCTTGGCTCCGGGACAGGGGCCGGGTACGCAGTATTTT. It yields the protein CASSLAPGQGPGTQYF. The chain links TRBV5-1 to TRBJ2-3, with TRBD1 identical over 10 bases. The CDR3 is made up of 16 amino acids. V was clipped by 0 bases and J by 8 bases; unmatched bases: 9. Germline CDR1 reads SGHRS; CDR2 reads YFSETQ.

This sequence joins TRBV2 and TRBJ2-7; 8 bases match TRBD2. Trimming removed 7 bases from V and 2 bases from J; junction bases left unmatched: 7. Germline loops: CDR1 SNHLY, CDR2 FYNNEI. The CDR3 consists of 14 residues. The CDR3 DNA is TGTGCCAGCACTATAGCGGGAACGGCCTACGAGCAGTACTTC. Its protein is CASTIAGTAYEQYF.

The rearrangement uses TRBV5-1 and TRBJ2-7; D is possibly TRBD2 (6 bases). Germline V gene data show CDR1 as SGHRS and CDR2 as YFSETQ. V shed 2 bases and J shed 4 bases, with 16 bases lying between them. The CDR3 is 15 amino acids. The DNA for the CDR3 is TGCGCCAGCAGCTTTACTAGCCAATCGAATTACGAGCAGTACTTC. Translation: CASSFTSQSNYEQYF. Variable domain in full (rest from reference TRBV5-1 and TRBJ2-7): KAGVTQTPRYLIKTRGQQVTLSCSPISGHRSVSWYQQTPGQGLQFLFEYFSETQRNKGNFPGRFSGRQFSNSRSEMNVSTLELGDSALYLCASSFTSQSNYEQYFGPGTRLTVT.

This rearrangement joins TRBV6-1 to TRBJ2-7; the D is unclear. CDR3 length: 12 amino acids. Trimming cost V 7 bases and J 3 bases, with 10 bases left between them. Germline values: CDR1 MNHNS, CDR2 SASEGT. The CDR3 here is CASTPRSYEQYF. For the CDR3, the DNA is TGTGCCAGCACTCCACGCAGCTACGAGCAGTACTTC.

There are many counts of this clonotype. The chain combines TRBV24-1 with TRBJ2-5; 8 nucleotides line up with TRBD2. CDR3 size: 14 residues. Germline V gene lookup returns CDR1 KGHDR and CDR2 SFDVKD. With 4 bases clipped from V and 4 bases from J, the junction kept 4 bases outside the gene matches. CDR3: CATSELLAGETQYF. As DNA, the CDR3 is TGTGCCACCAGTGAACTTCTAGCGGGAGAGACCCAGTACTTC.

The table lists this clonotype with many counts. This chain connects TRBV6-1 to TRBJ2-5; the D gene is possibly TRBD2 (5 bases). V dropped 6 bases and J dropped 5 bases, with 22 bases sitting between them. Germline-derived CDR1 and CDR2 are MNHNS and SASEGT. The CDR3 covers 16 residues. CDR3 bases: TGTGCCAGCAGCCGTGGAGCGGCTAGCAGGTTGGAGACCCAGTACTTC. This sequence encodes CASSRGAASRLETQYF.

This clonotype occurred many times. In nucleotides, the CDR3 is TGTGCCAGCAGTGCCCTTCTAGCGATCGGAGAGACCCAGTACTTC. Protein product: CASSALLAIGETQYF. The chain couples TRBV12-3 or TRBV12-4 to TRBJ2-5, with D possibly matching TRBD2 (6 bases). CDR3 length: 15 amino acids. V lost 5 bases, J lost 4 bases, and 17 bases lay in between.

This clonotype was observed many times. V usage is TRBV11-2 and J usage is TRBJ2-7; TRBD2 agrees at 9 bases. With V trimmed by 6 bases and J by 4 bases, 7 bases remained unmatched. In germline, CDR1 is SGHAT, CDR2 FQNNGV. The CDR3 contains 14 residues. This CDR3 reads CASSYTLAGYEQYF. The CDR3 DNA reads TGTGCCAGCAGTTACACTCTAGCGGGATACGAGCAGTACTTC.

This chain connects TRBV7-2 to TRBJ2-7; D perhaps matches TRBD1 (5 bases). The V gene lost 5 bases and the J gene lost 2 bases, with 13 bases spanning the gap. Germline-derived CDR1 and CDR2 are SGHTA and FQGNSA. This CDR3 has 14 amino acids. This CDR3 is CASSPTTVPYEQYF. CDR3 coding DNA: TGTGCCAGCAGCCCTACGACAGTCCCCTACGAGCAGTACTTC.

This clonotype was counted many times. The chain is built from TRBV28 and TRBJ2-7, with TRBD2 matching over 8 bases. The CDR3 has 16 amino acids. V shed 5 bases and J 3 bases; nucleotides not matched to a gene: 12. Germline CDR1 and CDR2: MDHEN and SYDVKM. This chain's CDR3 is CASSGRRGGRRYEQYF. The CDR3 coding sequence is TGTGCCAGCAGTGGGAGGAGAGGCGGGAGGCGCTACGAGCAGTACTTC.

This clonotype was detected a few times. V usage is TRBV6-1 and J usage is TRBJ2-4; D is perhaps TRBD2 (6 bases). V was cut by 7 bases and J by 14 bases, with 15 bases left in between. In germline, CDR1 is MNHNS, CDR2 SASEGT. CDR3 length equals 11 residues. The CDR3 DNA reads as TGTGCCAGCACCGCCGGAGGGGTTAAGTACTTC. This translates into CASTAGGVKYF.

This clonotype came up many times. The V call is TRBV24-1, the J call TRBJ1-1; D not certain. Trimming left V 6 bases short and J 8 bases short, with 27 bases between. CDR3 length: 17 amino acids. From germline, CDR1 is KGHDR and CDR2 SFDVKD. Written as DNA, the CDR3 is TGTGCCACCAGTACCCCCGCGGGATCCCCAAAGGTGTTGGAAGCTTTCTTT. Amino acids: CATSTPAGSPKVLEAFF.

V is TRBV4-1 and J is TRBJ2-2; 9 bases agree with TRBD1. The CDR3 contains 16 residues. V gave up 3 bases and J gave up 7 bases; unmatched junction bases: 9. Germline loops: CDR1 MGHRA, CDR2 YSYEKL. The CDR3 region has the DNA TGCGCCAGCAGCCACCTCGGGACAGGGTTTAACGGGGAGCTGTTTTTT. Translating it yields CASSHLGTGFNGELFF.

The chain uses TRBV4-3 and TRBJ2-7; 8 nucleotides line up with TRBD1. The ends lost 0 bases at V and 2 bases at J; junction bases unmatched: 6. CDR1 LGHNA and CDR2 YSLEER come from the germline V gene. The CDR3 sequence is 16 residues long. CDR3 protein: CASSQEWPGGTYEQYF. Written as DNA, the CDR3 is TGCGCCAGCAGCCAAGAATGGCCAGGGGGCACCTACGAGCAGTACTTC.

This clonotype came up many times. This chain joins TRBV5-1 and TRBJ1-1; 8 positions agree with TRBD1. The germline V gene encodes CDR1 SGHRS and CDR2 YFSETQ. This CDR3 is 14 amino acids long. V trimming: 6 bases; J trimming: 5 bases; junction bases outside the gene matches: 9. The CDR3 sequence is CASNRQGTGTEAFF. CDR3 bases: TGCGCCAGCAATAGACAGGGGACGGGAACTGAAGCTTTCTTT. Looking up the rest from reference TRBV5-1 and TRBJ1-1 gives the full variable domain: KAGVTQTPRYLIKTRGQQVTLSCSPISGHRSVSWYQQTPGQGLQFLFEYFSETQRNKGNFPGRFSGRQFSNSRSEMNVSTLELGDSALYLCASNRQGTGTEAFFGQGTRLTVV.

The sample holds many counts of this clonotype. The genes are TRBV2 and TRBJ2-7; the match to TRBD2 covers 8 bases. The CDR3 sequence is 17 residues long. The V gene end was trimmed by 2 bases and the J gene end by 5 bases; junction bases not matched to a gene: 14. Looked up from germline, CDR1 is SNHLY and CDR2 is FYNNEI. The DNA for the CDR3 is TGTGCCAGCAGTGAAAGCCCTCCGGCTAGCGGGTTACACGAGCAGTACTTC. Translation gives CASSESPPASGLHEQYF.

This clonotype was seen a handful of times. CDR3 loop: CASSSTPFTNTEAFF. The CDR3 DNA follows: TGTGCCAGCAGTTCGACCCCCTTCACGAACACTGAAGCTTTCTTT. V is TRBV27 and J is TRBJ1-1; unclear D gene. Germline lookup yields CDR1 MNHEY and CDR2 SMNVEV (reference sequence). V dropped 4 bases and J dropped 1 base, with 13 bases sitting between them. This CDR3 region has 15 residues.